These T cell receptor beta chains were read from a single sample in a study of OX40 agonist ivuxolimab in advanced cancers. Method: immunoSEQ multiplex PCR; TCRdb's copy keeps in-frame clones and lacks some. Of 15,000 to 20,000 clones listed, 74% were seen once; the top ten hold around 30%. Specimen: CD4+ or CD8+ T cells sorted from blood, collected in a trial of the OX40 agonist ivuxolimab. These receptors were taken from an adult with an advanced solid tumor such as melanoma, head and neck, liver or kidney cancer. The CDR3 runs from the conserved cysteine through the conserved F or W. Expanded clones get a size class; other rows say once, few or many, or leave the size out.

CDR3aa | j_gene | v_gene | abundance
CSVEDWTKPYEQYF | TRBJ2-7 | TRBV29-1 | .
CASSQEVAGAGEQFF | TRBJ2-1 | TRBV4-1 | .
CASSDLGGPSDTQYF | TRBJ2-3 | TRBV6-4 | .
CATSRDRGGSYEQYF | TRBJ2-7 | TRBV15 | medium-sized
CASSTRPHEQFF | TRBJ2-1 | TRBV7-2 | once
CASSPYKNSPLHF | TRBJ1-6 | TRBV7-2 | .
CASSPLAGPSEQFF | TRBJ2-1 | TRBV11-2 | few
CASKGGYGYTF | TRBJ1-2 | TRBV6-5 | .
CASSQDPRLAGGPDEQFF | TRBJ2-1 | TRBV4-2 | .
CASSLGSTDTQYF | TRBJ2-3 | TRBV2 | .
CASSQEEGRSTQYF | TRBJ2-3 | TRBV4-1 | .
CASSPSYSYEQYF | TRBJ2-7 | TRBV2 | few
CASSVTPGQGAYNEQFF | TRBJ2-1 | TRBV9 | .
CASTEAAPNEKLFF | TRBJ1-4 | TRBV2 | once
CASSLVAGGSSYNEQFF | TRBJ2-1 | TRBV7-6 | .
CATRQSGPDTEAFF | TRBJ1-1 | TRBV10-3 | few
CASSWGAQNTEAFF | TRBJ1-1 | TRBV11-2 | few
CASSLMAGWNEQFF | TRBJ2-1 | TRBV5-6 | .
CASLETPMNTEAFF | TRBJ1-1 | TRBV5-1 | .
CASRTSGSPETQYF | TRBJ2-5 | TRBV25-1 | .
CASSLASGSPVYEQYF | TRBJ2-7 | TRBV27 | once
CASSMVRFYGNTIYF | TRBJ1-3 | TRBV19 | once
CASSLKNRQRSDSGGWAKNIQYF | TRBJ2-4 | TRBV7-3 | .
CASSPGLAGTYNEQFF | TRBJ2-1 | TRBV27 | .
CASSFGQDAYEQYF | TRBJ2-7 | TRBV27 | .
CSVEDAGEAGNTIYF | TRBJ1-3 | TRBV29-1 | medium-sized
CASSLAKRGRTGELFF | TRBJ2-2 | TRBV5-6 | .
CASSPTDSKEDEKLFF | TRBJ1-4 | TRBV7-2 | few
CASSVGVSSYNSPLHF | TRBJ1-6 | TRBV9 | .
CARSRLGQIPDGDETQYF | TRBJ2-5 | TRBV21-1 | .
CASSLVTSGTGEQFF | TRBJ2-1 | TRBV4-1 | .
CASSDGTYGYTF | TRBJ1-2 | TRBV9 | once
CSVGGVPYEQYF | TRBJ2-7 | TRBV29-1 | .
CASSEWGTGNTEAFF | TRBJ1-1 | TRBV25-1 | few
CASSFGQPQHF | TRBJ1-5 | TRBV6-5 | .
CATAAGLSPYEQYF | . | TRBV19 | few
CASSQDSGAPWGYTF | TRBJ1-2 | TRBV4-1 | few
CASSKQGTRPRSSYEQYF | TRBJ2-7 | TRBV21-1 | .
CASSYRDNEKLFF | TRBJ1-4 | TRBV6-5 | .
CASSSHGGNTEAFF | TRBJ1-1 | TRBV7-6 | once
CASSGTSDGDTQYF | TRBJ2-3 | TRBV6-5 | .
CASSLEGLAGDNEQFF | TRBJ2-1 | TRBV11-2 | few
CASSHISAGGSSYNEQFF | TRBJ2-1 | TRBV4-1 | few
CASTTDSNSNQPQHF | TRBJ1-5 | TRBV2 | .
CASAPGGYEQYF | TRBJ2-7 | TRBV12-5 | .
CASSLTAGDYRYEQYF | TRBJ2-7 | TRBV27 | .
CASSIVEGANSPLHF | TRBJ1-6 | TRBV19 | .
CASSPRRSINYGYTF | TRBJ1-2 | TRBV28 | .
CASSGKLDTDTQYF | TRBJ2-3 | TRBV6-1 | .
CASVDPVGFNTDTQYF | TRBJ2-3 | TRBV28 | .
CASSLDYYEQYF | TRBJ2-7 | TRBV5-6 | .
CASSLSPTGASGELFF | TRBJ2-2 | TRBV27 | .
CASSLVGGQETQYF | TRBJ2-5 | TRBV5-4 | once
CASGLIRAGFTEAFF | TRBJ1-1 | TRBV12-5 | few
CASSDWTGSYNEQFF | TRBJ2-1 | TRBV5-1 | .
CASSVVSGDQETQYF | TRBJ2-5 | TRBV9 | .
CASSSRQGVQEKLFF | TRBJ1-4 | TRBV7-9 | .
CASRTGGTEAFF | TRBJ1-1 | TRBV5-1 | .
CATSRDGGDRGSTNEKLFF | TRBJ1-4 | TRBV15 | few